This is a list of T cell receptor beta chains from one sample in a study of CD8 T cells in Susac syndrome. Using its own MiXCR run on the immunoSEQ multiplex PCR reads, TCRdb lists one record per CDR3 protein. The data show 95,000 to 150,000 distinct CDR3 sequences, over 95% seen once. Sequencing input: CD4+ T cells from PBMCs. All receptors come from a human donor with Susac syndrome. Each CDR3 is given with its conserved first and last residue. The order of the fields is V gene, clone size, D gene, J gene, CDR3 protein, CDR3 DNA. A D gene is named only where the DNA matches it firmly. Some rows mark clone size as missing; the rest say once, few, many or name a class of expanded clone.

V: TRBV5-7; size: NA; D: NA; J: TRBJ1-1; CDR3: CASSFQPANTEAFF; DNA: TGTGCCAGCAGCTTCCAGCCCGCGAACACTGAAGCTTTCTTT
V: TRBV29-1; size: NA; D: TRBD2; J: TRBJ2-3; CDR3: CSVEGLAGDTQYF; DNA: TGCAGCGTTGAAGGACTAGCGGGGGATACGCAGTATTTT
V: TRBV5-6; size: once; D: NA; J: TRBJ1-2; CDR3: CASSGNGLTGSGYTF; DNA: TGTGCCAGCAGCGGAAACGGATTAACAGGGTCTGGCTACACCTTC
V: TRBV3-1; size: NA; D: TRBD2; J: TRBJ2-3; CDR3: CASSQTIRDYNIPDTQYF; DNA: TGTGCCAGCAGCCAGACGATCCGGGACTATAATATCCCGGATACGCAGTATTTT
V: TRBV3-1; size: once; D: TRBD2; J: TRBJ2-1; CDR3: CASSQGTSGDNEQFF; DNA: TGTGCCAGCAGCCAAGGGACTAGCGGGGACAATGAGCAGTTCTTC
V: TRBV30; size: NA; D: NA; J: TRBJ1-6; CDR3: CAWTGTGNSPLHF; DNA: TGTGCCTGGACAGGGACGGGAAATTCACCCCTCCACTTT
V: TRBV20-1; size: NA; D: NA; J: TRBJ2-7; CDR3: CSAPSGGTYEQYF; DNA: TGCAGTGCTCCTTCCGGTGGCACCTACGAGCAGTACTTC
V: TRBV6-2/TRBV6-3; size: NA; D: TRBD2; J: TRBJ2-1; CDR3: CASSLRRLADHYNEQFF; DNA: TGTGCCAGCAGTCTCCGCAGACTAGCGGATCACTACAATGAGCAGTTCTTC
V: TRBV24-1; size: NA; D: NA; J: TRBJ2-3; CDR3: CATSGRSGEAQYF; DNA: TGTGCCACCAGCGGGCGGTCGGGGGAGGCGCAGTATTTT
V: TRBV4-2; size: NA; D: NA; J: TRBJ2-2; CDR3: CASSQGVRGTNTGELFF; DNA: TGTGCCAGCAGCCAAGGCGTCAGGGGAACGAACACCGGGGAGCTGTTTTTT
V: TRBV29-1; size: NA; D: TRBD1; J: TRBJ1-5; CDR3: CSVVLRGAGNQPQHF; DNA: TGCAGCGTTGTCCTCAGGGGGGCAGGCAATCAGCCCCAGCATTTT
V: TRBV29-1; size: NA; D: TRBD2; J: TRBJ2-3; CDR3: CSVSRTSAITDTQYF; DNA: TGCAGCGTTTCCCGGACTAGCGCGATCACAGATACGCAGTATTTT
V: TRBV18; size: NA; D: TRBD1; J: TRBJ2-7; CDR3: CASSPVGQDSSYEQYF; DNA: TGTGCCAGCTCACCAGTGGGACAGGATAGCTCCTACGAGCAGTACTTC
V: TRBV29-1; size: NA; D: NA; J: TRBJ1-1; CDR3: CSVGDTATEAFF; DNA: TGCAGCGTTGGAGATACCGCGACTGAAGCTTTCTTT
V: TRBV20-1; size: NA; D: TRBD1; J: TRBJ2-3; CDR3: CSAETGERTTDTQYF; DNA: TGCAGTGCAGAGACAGGGGAGAGAACAACAGATACGCAGTATTTT
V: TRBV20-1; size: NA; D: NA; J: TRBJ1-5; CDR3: CSAKRGAGGNQPQHF; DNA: TGCAGTGCTAAGAGGGGAGCTGGGGGGAATCAGCCCCAGCATTTT
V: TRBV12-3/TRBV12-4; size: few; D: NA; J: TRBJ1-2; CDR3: CASSPGGDYGYTF; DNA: TGTGCCAGCAGTCCGGGAGGGGACTATGGCTACACCTTC
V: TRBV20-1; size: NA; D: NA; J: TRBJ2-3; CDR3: CSADGTGEVTQYF; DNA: TGCAGTGCTGACGGAACGGGGGAGGTTACGCAGTATTTT
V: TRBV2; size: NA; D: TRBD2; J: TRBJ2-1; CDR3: CASSVRGTSGNYNEQFF; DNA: TGTGCCAGCAGTGTGCGGGGGACTAGCGGGAACTACAATGAGCAGTTCTTC
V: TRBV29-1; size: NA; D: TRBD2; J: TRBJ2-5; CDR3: CSVTAGGEETQYF; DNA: TGCAGCGTTACAGCGGGAGGGGAAGAGACCCAGTACTTC
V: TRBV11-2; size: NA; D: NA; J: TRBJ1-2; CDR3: CASSLAGPYYGYTF; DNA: TGTGCCAGCAGCTTAGCGGGACCCTACTATGGCTACACCTTC
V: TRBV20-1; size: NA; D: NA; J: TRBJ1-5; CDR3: CSARVQGWRDNQPQHF; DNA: TGCAGTGCTAGAGTACAGGGTTGGAGGGACAATCAGCCCCAGCATTTT
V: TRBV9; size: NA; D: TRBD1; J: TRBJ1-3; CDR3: CASSARQGFSGNTIYF; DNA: TGTGCCAGCAGCGCAAGACAGGGCTTCTCTGGAAACACCATATATTTT
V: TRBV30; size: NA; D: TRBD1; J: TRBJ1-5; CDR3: CAWRKQGYQPQHF; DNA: TGTGCCTGGAGGAAACAGGGGTATCAGCCCCAGCATTTT
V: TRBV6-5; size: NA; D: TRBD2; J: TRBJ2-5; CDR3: CASRGDFYTGTQYF; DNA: TGTGCCAGCCGGGGGGACTTCTATACGGGGACCCAGTACTTC
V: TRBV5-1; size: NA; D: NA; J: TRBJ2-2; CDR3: CASSGRASQGLSGTGELFF; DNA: TGCGCCAGCAGCGGTCGCGCTTCACAGGGTCTGTCCGGCACCGGGGAGCTGTTTTTT
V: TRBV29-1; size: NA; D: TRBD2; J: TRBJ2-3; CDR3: CSVQGSGINTDTQYF; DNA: TGCAGCGTCCAAGGCAGCGGGATTAACACAGATACGCAGTATTTT
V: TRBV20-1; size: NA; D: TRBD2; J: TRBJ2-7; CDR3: CSASPLRSRGGLDEQYF; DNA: TGCAGTGCTTCCCCCCTTCGGAGCCGCGGGGGGTTAGACGAGCAGTACTTC
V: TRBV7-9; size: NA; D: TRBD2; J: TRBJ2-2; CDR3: CASSSQQLAGVTGELFF; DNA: TGTGCCAGCAGCTCCCAGCAACTAGCGGGAGTTACCGGGGAGCTGTTTTTT
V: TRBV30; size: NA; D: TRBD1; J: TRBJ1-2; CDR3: CAWSLTGTGGGYTF; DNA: TGTGCCTGGAGTCTCACCGGGACAGGGGGAGGCTACACCTTC
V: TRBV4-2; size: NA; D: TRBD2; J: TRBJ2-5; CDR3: CASSQESGRETQYF; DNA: TGTGCCAGCAGCCAAGAGAGCGGGAGAGAGACCCAGTACTTC
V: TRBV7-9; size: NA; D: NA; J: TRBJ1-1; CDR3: CASSLDGRGRDTEAFF; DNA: TGTGCCAGCAGCTTAGATGGACGGGGAAGGGACACTGAAGCTTTCTTT
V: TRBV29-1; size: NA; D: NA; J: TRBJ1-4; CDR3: CSAHRGGDEKLFF; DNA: TGCAGCGCTCACCGAGGGGGTGACGAAAAACTGTTTTTT
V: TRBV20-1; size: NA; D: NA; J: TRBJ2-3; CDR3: CSARTGTEYTDTQYF; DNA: TGCAGTGCTCGTACCGGGACCGAGTACACAGATACGCAGTATTTT
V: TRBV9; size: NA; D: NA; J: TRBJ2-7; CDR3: CASSVAGPGVGEQYF; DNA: TGTGCCAGCAGCGTAGCTGGCCCGGGAGTAGGGGAGCAGTACTTC
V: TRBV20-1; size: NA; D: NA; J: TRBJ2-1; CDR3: CSARNRGLGNEQFF; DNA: TGCAGTGCTAGAAATCGGGGACTGGGCAATGAGCAGTTCTTC
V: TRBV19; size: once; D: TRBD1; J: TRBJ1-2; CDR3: CARDRDYGYTF; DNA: TGTGCCAGAGACAGGGACTATGGCTACACCTTC
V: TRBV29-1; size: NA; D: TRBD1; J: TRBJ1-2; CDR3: CSVWGAGGDYGYTF; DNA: TGCAGCGTGTGGGGGGCAGGGGGCGACTATGGCTACACCTTC
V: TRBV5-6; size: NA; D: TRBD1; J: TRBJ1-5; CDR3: CASRAQGAPGQPQHF; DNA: TGTGCCAGCAGGGCCCAGGGGGCGCCGGGTCAGCCCCAGCATTTT
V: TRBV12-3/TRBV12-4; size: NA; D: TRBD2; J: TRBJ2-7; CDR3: CASTQAGNSYEQYF; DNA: TGTGCCAGCACACAAGCGGGGAACTCCTACGAGCAGTACTTC
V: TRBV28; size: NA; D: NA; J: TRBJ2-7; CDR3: CASSLGLNTYEQYF; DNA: TGTGCCAGCAGTTTAGGGCTAAATACCTACGAGCAGTACTTC
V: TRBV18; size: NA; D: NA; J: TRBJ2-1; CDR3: CASSRSAAYNEQFF; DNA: TGTGCCAGCTCAAGAAGCGCGGCCTACAATGAGCAGTTCTTC
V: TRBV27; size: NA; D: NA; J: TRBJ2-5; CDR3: CASSLREGGRRGTQYF; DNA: TGTGCCAGCAGTCTGAGGGAGGGGGGGCGAAGGGGGACCCAGTACTTC
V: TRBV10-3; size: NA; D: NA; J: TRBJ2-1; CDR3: CAISGGQSRDNEQFF; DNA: TGTGCCATCAGCGGCGGACAGTCGAGGGACAATGAGCAGTTCTTC
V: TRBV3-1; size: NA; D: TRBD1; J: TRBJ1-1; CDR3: CASSQGQGDTEAFF; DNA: TGTGCCAGCAGCCAAGGACAGGGCGACACTGAAGCTTTCTTT
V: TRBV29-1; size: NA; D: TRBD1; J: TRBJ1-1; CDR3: CSVATGEYAEAFF; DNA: TGCAGCGTCGCGACAGGGGAGTACGCTGAAGCTTTCTTT